These T cell receptor beta chains were read from a single sample in a study of T cell changes during pregnancy in multiple sclerosis. Sequenced by immunoSEQ multiplex PCR; TCRdb stores in-frame clones only, minus some. Altogether 100,000 or so clones are present, roughly nine tenths being singletons, with the ten largest covering under 0.8%. The sample was peripheral blood, taken in the second trimester of pregnancy. These receptors were taken from a female donor in good health, enrolled as a control in a pregnancy study. Each CDR3 is given with its conserved first and last residue. Each record gives: V gene, J gene, CDR3 protein.

>TRBV4-2|TRBJ1-6
CASSQPGQGDFGSPLHF
>TRBV6-1|TRBJ1-4
CASSADNRNNEKLFF
>TRBV4-1|TRBJ2-7
CASSQAIGADYEQYF
>TRBV27|TRBJ2-3
CASSYTGGGTDTQYF
>TRBV27|TRBJ1-1
CASSPGTGSTEAFF
>TRBV29-1|TRBJ1-1
CSGVTGDTEAFF
>TRBV11-2|TRBJ2-2
CASSWGRVNTGELFF
>TRBV5-1|TRBJ2-5
CASSSGGTGKETQYF
>TRBV7-8|TRBJ1-3
CASSLRDSSSGNTIYF
>TRBV5-6|TRBJ2-2
CASSLAGELFF
>TRBV29-1|TRBJ2-1
CSVDRVAGDNEQFF
>TRBV7-6|TRBJ2-7
CASSSVGTSYEQYF